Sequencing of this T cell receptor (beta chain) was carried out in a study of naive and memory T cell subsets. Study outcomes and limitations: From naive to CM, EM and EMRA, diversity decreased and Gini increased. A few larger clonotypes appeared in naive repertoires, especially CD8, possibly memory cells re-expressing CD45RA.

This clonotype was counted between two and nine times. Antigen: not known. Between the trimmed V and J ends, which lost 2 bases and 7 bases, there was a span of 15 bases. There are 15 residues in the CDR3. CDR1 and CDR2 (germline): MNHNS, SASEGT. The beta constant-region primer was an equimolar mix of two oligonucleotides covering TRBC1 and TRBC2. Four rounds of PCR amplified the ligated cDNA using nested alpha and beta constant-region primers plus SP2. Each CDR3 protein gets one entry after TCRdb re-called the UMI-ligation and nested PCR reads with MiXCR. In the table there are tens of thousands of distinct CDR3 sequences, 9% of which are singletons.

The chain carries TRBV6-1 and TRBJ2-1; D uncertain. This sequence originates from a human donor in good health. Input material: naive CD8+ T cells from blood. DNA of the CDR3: TGTGCCAGCAGTGAAAGGTCAGCCTCGGTTAATGAGCAGTTCTTC. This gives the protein CASSERSASVNEQFF.